The clone carrying this T cell receptor beta chain occurred many times. This specimen comes from a study of T-cell reconstitution after alpha-beta-depleted transplantation in children. Molecular barcoding with unique molecular identifiers was used for the TCRbeta library. TCRdb independently ran MiXCR on the PCR reads; one entry per CDR3 protein. This table holds just over 350,000 distinct CDR3 sequences, approximately 12% found once. Germline loops: CDR1 WSHSY, CDR2 SAAADI. The CDR3 runs 13 residues. Trimming pared 5 bases from V and 9 bases from J, leaving 14 bases between. This rearrangement joins TRBV10-2 to TRBJ1-5, with D possibly matching TRBD1 (6 bases). The sample in question was PBMCs, obtained from the stem cell graft. This TCR came from a human donor who donated a stem cell graft to a child with Fanconi anemia. The CDR3 DNA sequence: TGCGCCAGCAGTCTCAGGGGCTCGGGGCCCCAGCATTTT. It translates to CASSLRGSGPQHF.